Below are 10 T cell receptor beta chains sequenced from a single sample in a study of shared clonotypes between healthy human individuals (dated by TCRdb to 2020 to 2022). Libraries came from the immunoSEQ multiplex PCR assay. TCRdb re-hosts the immuneACCESS table, in-frame sequences only. Its copies lack some clones; in the studies checked, an unresolved V gene accounts for under half of them, and the cause for the rest is not known. Present in this sample are about 2.4 million clones, roughly 93% of which were seen just once. Together, the top ten hold more than 0.35% of the sample. Material for sequencing was naive CD4+ T cells from PBMCs. The label giving this sample's cell subset or site can be read as: CD45RA+ positively selected. Receptors originate from a man aged 18 to 29 in good health. Some clones in this sample may be carry-over from other donors' samples.

The chain links TRBV5-4 to TRBJ2-2, with D unclear. The germline V gene has CDR1 SGHNT and CDR2 YYREEE (reference sequence). The CDR3 is made up of 13 amino acids. V was pared by 6 bases and J by 8 bases, with 14 bases between. CDR3 bases: TGTGCCAGCACCCTGACCCCGCCTGGGGAGCTGTTTTTT. It encodes CASTLTPPGELFF.

The genes are TRBV10-1 and TRBJ2-4; no firm D call. This CDR3 region has 8 residues. CDR1 and CDR2 (germline): WNHNN, SYGVQD (reference sequence). V was pared by 9 bases and J by 9 bases, with 3 bases between. The CDR3 DNA sequence: TGCGCCAGGAGCATTCAGTACTTC. Translation gives CARSIQYF.

This chain uses TRBV5-1 with TRBJ2-2; D perhaps matches TRBD2 (5 bases). The length of the CDR3 is 15 residues. Germline lookup yields CDR1 SGHRS and CDR2 YFSETQ. Trimming took 1 base from V and 1 from J, leaving 8 bases between them. Here the CDR3 DNA reads TGCGCCAGCAGCTTGTGGAGCGGGAACACCGGGGAGCTGTTTTTT. Protein: CASSLWSGNTGELFF.

A word on this clone: Other DNA sequences in this specimen translate into the identical CDR3. The chain recombines TRBV5-1 with TRBJ2-3; 9 bases are a match to TRBD2. The V and J ends lost 0 bases and 2 bases, in that order; junction bases with no gene match: 7. The germline gives CDR1 SGHRS, CDR2 YFSETQ. The CDR3 runs to 17 residues. The DNA of the CDR3 is TGCGCCAGCAGCTTGGCCAGGCTAGCGGGATCCACAGATACGCAGTATTTT. It yields the protein CASSLARLAGSTDTQYF. The variable domain in full, completed from reference TRBV5-1 and TRBJ2-3, reads KAGVTQTPRYLIKTRGQQVTLSCSPISGHRSVSWYQQTPGQGLQFLFEYFSETQRNKGNFPGRFSGRQFSNSRSEMNVSTLELGDSALYLCASSLARLAGSTDTQYFGPGTRLTVL.

This rearrangement joins TRBV11-1 to TRBJ2-1; 7 bases agree with TRBD1. Germline assignment: CDR1 SGHAT and CDR2 FQDESV (reference sequence). V lost 7 bases, J lost 10 bases, and 7 bases stayed unmatched. There are 12 residues in the CDR3. The CDR3 loop reads CASTPQGDEQFF. The CDR3 DNA reads TGTGCCAGCACCCCTCAGGGGGACGAGCAGTTCTTC.

This sequence joins TRBV28 and TRBJ1-2, with D perhaps matching TRBD1 (5 bases). This CDR3 contains 15 residues. CDR1 is MDHEN and CDR2 is SYDVKM in the germline V gene. V lost 1 base, J lost 0 bases, and 9 bases lay in between. In DNA, the CDR3 is TGTGCCAGCAGTTTATTGGGGGAAGCTAACTATGGCTACACCTTC. Residues: CASSLLGEANYGYTF.

The V call is TRBV10-3, the J call TRBJ2-7; 9 positions match TRBD1. The CDR3 runs to 14 residues. V dropped 7 bases and J dropped 0; count of bases not matched to a gene: 4. From germline, CDR1 is ENHRY and CDR2 SYGVKD. CDR3 in amino acids: CAIKAQGASYEQYF. The CDR3 DNA reads as TGTGCCATCAAAGCACAGGGGGCCTCCTACGAGCAGTACTTC.

The chain carries TRBV2 and TRBJ1-3; weak D call: TRBD1 (5 bases). Germline CDR1 reads SNHLY; CDR2 reads FYNNEI. V lost 7 bases and J lost 8, with 18 bases in between. CDR3 length: 14 amino acids. The DNA of the CDR3 is TGTGCCAGCACCATTGATTCGGGGGGGGACACCATATATTTT. This gives the protein CASTIDSGGDTIYF. The entire variable domain, with the rest obtained from reference TRBV2 and TRBJ1-3, is as follows: EPEVTQTPSHQVTQMGQEVILRCVPISNHLYFYWYRQILGQKVEFLVSFYNNEISEKSEIFDDQFSVERPDGSNFTLKIRSTKLEDSAMYFCASTIDSGGDTIYFGEGSWLTVV.

Concerning this clone: This sample includes further DNA sequences coding for the same CDR3. This chain's CDR3 is CASSPGSYNEQFF. CDR3 in DNA: TGTGCCAGCAGCCCCGGGAGCTACAATGAGCAGTTCTTC. V usage is TRBV28 and J usage is TRBJ2-1, with D tentatively TRBD2 (6 bases). Germline-derived CDR1 and CDR2 are MDHEN and SYDVKM. V lost 6 bases and J lost 3, with 9 bases in between. This CDR3 has 13 residues.

The chain links TRBV29-1 to TRBJ2-1; TRBD2 agrees at 7 bases. J gave up 12 bases and V 6 bases, and 17 bases lay outside the gene matches. The length of the CDR3 is 14 residues. The V gene's germline CDR1 is SQVTM and CDR2 ANQGSEA. CDR3 protein: CSVDISLGGSVQFF. CDR3 coding DNA: TGCAGCGTGGATATAAGCCTTGGCGGGAGTGTGCAGTTCTTC.